This T cell receptor beta chain was captured in a study of OX40 agonist ivuxolimab in advanced cancers. The V gene's germline CDR1 is LNHDA and CDR2 SQIVND (reference sequence). The CDR3 contains 16 residues. V lost 5 bases and J lost 3; bases outside the gene matches: 9. Produced via immunoSEQ multiplex PCR; TCRdb's table is partial and in-frame only. The sample shows 57,000 or so clones, roughly 84% of them seen only once. Study-wide results and limits: Also showing low normalized T-cell clonal expansion were some of the nonresponders. Blood T cells, both CD4+ and CD8+, expanded clonally by week 6 at 0.1 to 3.0 mg/kg.

A word on this clone: Its antigen is as yet unknown.

The V and J genes are TRBV19 and TRBJ2-1, with TRBD1 matching over 8 bases. This TCR derives from an adult with an advanced solid tumor such as melanoma, head and neck, liver or kidney cancer. Specimen: CD4+ or CD8+ T cells sorted from blood, collected in a trial of the OX40 agonist ivuxolimab. CDR3 nucleotides: TGTGCCAGTAGTGGGATAGGACAGGGTTACTACAATGAGCAGTTCTTC. Protein: CASSGIGQGYYNEQFF. The full variable domain, its missing parts supplied by reference TRBV19 and TRBJ2-1, is DGGITQSPKYLFRKEGQNVTLSCEQNLNHDAMYWYRQDPGQGLRLIYYSQIVNDFQKGDIAEGYSVSREKKESFPLTVTSAQKNPTAFYLCASSGIGQGYYNEQFFGPGTRLTVL.